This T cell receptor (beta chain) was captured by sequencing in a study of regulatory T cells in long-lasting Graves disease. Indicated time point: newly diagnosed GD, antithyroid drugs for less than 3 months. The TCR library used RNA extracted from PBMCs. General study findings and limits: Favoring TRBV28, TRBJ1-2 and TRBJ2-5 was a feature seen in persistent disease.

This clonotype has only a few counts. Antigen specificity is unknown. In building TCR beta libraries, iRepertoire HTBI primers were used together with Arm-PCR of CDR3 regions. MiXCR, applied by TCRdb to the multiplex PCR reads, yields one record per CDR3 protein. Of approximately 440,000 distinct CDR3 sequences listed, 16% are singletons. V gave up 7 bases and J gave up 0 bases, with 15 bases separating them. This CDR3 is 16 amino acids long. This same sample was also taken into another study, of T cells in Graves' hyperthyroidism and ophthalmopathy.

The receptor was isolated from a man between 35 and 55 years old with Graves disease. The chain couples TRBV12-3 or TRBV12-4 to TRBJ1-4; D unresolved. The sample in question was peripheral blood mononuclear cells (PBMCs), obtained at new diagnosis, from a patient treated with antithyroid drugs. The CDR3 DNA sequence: TGTGCCAGCACCATATACATAGGAGCAACTAATGAAAAACTGTTTTTT. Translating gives CASTIYIGATNEKLFF.